These T cell receptor beta chains were read from a single sample in a study of T cell responses to AZD1222 COVID-19 vaccine. TCRdb's copy holds only in-frame clones and misses some; the assay was immunoSEQ multiplex PCR. The sample holds about 59,000 clones; approximately 89% are singletons and the top ten take roughly 6%. The input for sequencing was peripheral blood, taken 28 days after the second AZD1222 dose. These receptors all come from an adult who received the AZD1222 COVID-19 vaccine. The CDR3 runs from the conserved cysteine through the conserved F or W. Each record gives: D gene, clone size, J gene, V gene, CDR3 DNA, CDR3 protein. The D gene is left open where the match is weak. Clone size is not always given. Where it is, it says once, few, many or a class for expanded clones.

d_call: .
clone_size: .
j_call: TRBJ1-3
v_call: TRBV7-6
cdr3_nt: TGTGCCAGCAGGAAGACAGGCTCTGGAAACACCATATATTTT
cdr3_aa: CASRKTGSGNTIYF

d_call: TRBD1
clone_size: .
j_call: TRBJ1-5
v_call: TRBV7-2
cdr3_nt: TGTGCCAGCAGCCCGGGACAGGGAGGAAATCAGCCCCAGCATTTT
cdr3_aa: CASSPGQGGNQPQHF

d_call: .
clone_size: .
j_call: TRBJ2-7
v_call: TRBV10-1
cdr3_nt: TGCGCCAGCACCGAAGGTGGGAGCTCCTACGAGCAGTACTTC
cdr3_aa: CASTEGGSSYEQYF

d_call: TRBD1
clone_size: .
j_call: TRBJ1-1
v_call: TRBV27
cdr3_nt: TGTGCCAGCAGTCGTTCGACAGGGCTGAACACTGAAGCTTTCTTT
cdr3_aa: CASSRSTGLNTEAFF

d_call: TRBD1
clone_size: .
j_call: TRBJ1-5
v_call: TRBV2
cdr3_nt: TGTGCCAGTGGGGTCGTGGACAGGGTGATTGGCAATCAGCCCCAGCATTTT
cdr3_aa: CASGVVDRVIGNQPQHF

d_call: TRBD2
clone_size: once
j_call: TRBJ2-3
v_call: TRBV10-3
cdr3_nt: TGTGCCATCAGAGCCCACCGAGCGGGAGCTGGCACAGATACGCAGTATTTT
cdr3_aa: CAIRAHRAGAGTDTQYF

d_call: .
clone_size: few
j_call: TRBJ1-1
v_call: TRBV9
cdr3_nt: TGTGCCAGCAGCGTAGATGGACACAGGAACACTGAAGCTTTCTTT
cdr3_aa: CASSVDGHRNTEAFF

d_call: TRBD1
clone_size: .
j_call: TRBJ1-1
v_call: TRBV25-1
cdr3_nt: TGTGCCAGCAGTGAACAACAGGGGGCTGAAGCTTTCTTT
cdr3_aa: CASSEQQGAEAFF

d_call: TRBD1
clone_size: few
j_call: TRBJ1-5
v_call: TRBV29-1
cdr3_nt: TGCAGCGTTGGGACAGGAACTAATCAGCCCCAGCATTTT
cdr3_aa: CSVGTGTNQPQHF

d_call: .
clone_size: .
j_call: TRBJ2-2
v_call: TRBV2
cdr3_nt: TGTGCCAGCAGTGGAGGCTCAAGGGGTACCGGGGAGCTGTTTTTT
cdr3_aa: CASSGGSRGTGELFF

d_call: .
clone_size: .
j_call: TRBJ1-2
v_call: TRBV2
cdr3_nt: TGTGCCAGCAGTGCATTAACAGGGAGAGTCTATGGCTACACCTTC
cdr3_aa: CASSALTGRVYGYTF

d_call: TRBD1
clone_size: .
j_call: TRBJ2-6
v_call: TRBV7-9
cdr3_nt: TGTGCCAGCAGCGAGGGACAGTCTGGGGCCAACGTCCTGACTTTC
cdr3_aa: CASSEGQSGANVLTF

d_call: TRBD2
clone_size: .
j_call: TRBJ2-7
v_call: TRBV19
cdr3_nt: TGTGCCAGTATGACTAGCGGGAGCGGGGAGCAGTACTTC
cdr3_aa: CASMTSGSGEQYF

d_call: .
clone_size: .
j_call: TRBJ1-1
v_call: TRBV9
cdr3_nt: TGTGCCAGCAGCGTTCAGGGTCTGAAGGTCACTGAAGCTTTCTTT
cdr3_aa: CASSVQGLKVTEAFF

d_call: TRBD1
clone_size: .
j_call: TRBJ1-2
v_call: TRBV6-5
cdr3_nt: TGTGCCAGCAGTTTCCTTCGGACAGGGGGCAGCGATGGCTACACCTTC
cdr3_aa: CASSFLRTGGSDGYTF

d_call: .
clone_size: .
j_call: TRBJ2-7
v_call: TRBV19
cdr3_nt: TGTGCCAGTAGTGCGCAACAGGGACGCGAGCAGTACTTC
cdr3_aa: CASSAQQGREQYF

d_call: .
clone_size: .
j_call: TRBJ1-3
v_call: TRBV2
cdr3_nt: TGTGCCAGCAGTGCTACAGGCCTGGACTCTGGAAACACCATATATTTT
cdr3_aa: CASSATGLDSGNTIYF

d_call: .
clone_size: .
j_call: TRBJ2-1
v_call: TRBV10-3
cdr3_nt: TGTGCCATCGGGGGCGGGGATAATGAGCAGTTCTTC
cdr3_aa: CAIGGGDNEQFF

d_call: .
clone_size: .
j_call: TRBJ1-5
v_call: TRBV2
cdr3_nt: TGTGCCAGCAGTGCGGGGGGCTCTGGGCAGCCCCAGCATTTT
cdr3_aa: CASSAGGSGQPQHF

d_call: .
clone_size: .
j_call: TRBJ2-7
v_call: TRBV5-5
cdr3_nt: TGTGCCAGCAGAGACAGCGTTGTTTACGAGCAGTACTTC
cdr3_aa: CASRDSVVYEQYF